Listed below are T cell receptor beta chains from one sample, sequenced in a study of PD-1 blockade in mismatch repair-deficient tumors. This table comes from immunoSEQ multiplex PCR, and its TCRdb copy is limited to in-frame clones, with some not included. The data show around 51,000 clones, over 70% seen once. Source: peripheral blood, taken about 4.5 months after starting pembrolizumab. The receptors come from an adult with mismatch repair-deficient cancer. The CDR3 runs from the conserved cysteine through the conserved F or W. A D gene is named only where the DNA matches it firmly. Clone sizes are given selectively: once, few, many, or a class where the clone is expanded.

CDR3aa: CASSLPPGGLPNTGELFF
CDR3nt: TGTGCCAGCAGCCTCCCCCCGGGGGGCCTTCCGAACACCGGGGAGCTGTTTTTT
j_gene: TRBJ2-2
d_gene: .
abundance: .
v_gene: TRBV5-4

CDR3aa: CASSSGGGSSGNTIYF
CDR3nt: TGTGCCAGCAGCTCTGGGGGGGGGTCCTCTGGAAACACCATATATTTT
j_gene: TRBJ1-3
d_gene: .
abundance: .
v_gene: TRBV11-2

CDR3aa: CASSSAEGGSNEQFF
CDR3nt: TGCGCCAGCAGCTCGGCGGAAGGTGGATCCAATGAGCAGTTCTTC
j_gene: TRBJ2-1
d_gene: .
abundance: few
v_gene: TRBV5-1

CDR3aa: CASRGLAGEGNEQFF
CDR3nt: TGTGCCAGCAGGGGGCTAGCGGGAGAAGGCAATGAGCAGTTCTTC
j_gene: TRBJ2-1
d_gene: TRBD2
abundance: .
v_gene: TRBV6-5

CDR3aa: CASRTGHEQYF
CDR3nt: TGTGCCAGTCGTACAGGGCACGAGCAGTACTTC
j_gene: TRBJ2-7
d_gene: .
abundance: .
v_gene: TRBV6-1

CDR3aa: CASTGARTDTQYF
CDR3nt: TGCGCCAGCACGGGAGCACGCACAGATACGCAGTATTTT
j_gene: TRBJ2-3
d_gene: .
abundance: .
v_gene: TRBV5-1

CDR3aa: CASSTRGSYNEQFF
CDR3nt: TGTGCCAGCAGCACCAGGGGCTCCTACAATGAGCAGTTCTTC
j_gene: TRBJ2-1
d_gene: .
abundance: medium-sized
v_gene: TRBV5-4

CDR3aa: CASSYSTNYGYTF
CDR3nt: TGTGCCAGCAGTTACTCCACTAACTATGGCTACACCTTC
j_gene: TRBJ1-2
d_gene: .
abundance: .
v_gene: TRBV6-5

CDR3aa: CASKGGQNYGYTF
CDR3nt: TGTGCCAGTAAAGGGGGACAGAACTATGGCTACACCTTC
j_gene: TRBJ1-2
d_gene: TRBD1
abundance: .
v_gene: TRBV19

CDR3aa: CASSKKQGADGYTF
CDR3nt: TGTGCCAGCAGCAAAAAACAGGGGGCCGATGGCTACACCTTC
j_gene: TRBJ1-2
d_gene: TRBD1
abundance: .
v_gene: TRBV7-2

CDR3aa: CASSGQFKNIQYF
CDR3nt: TGCGCCAGCAGTGGACAGTTTAAAAACATTCAGTACTTC
j_gene: TRBJ2-4
d_gene: .
abundance: .
v_gene: TRBV4-3

CDR3aa: CASSELLIQTYEQYF
CDR3nt: TGTGCCAGCAGTGAATTGCTCATTCAGACCTACGAGCAGTACTTC
j_gene: TRBJ2-7
d_gene: .
abundance: .
v_gene: TRBV6-1

CDR3aa: CAWSAPRTISYEQYF
CDR3nt: TGTGCCTGGAGTGCCCCCCGGACTATCTCCTACGAGCAGTACTTC
j_gene: TRBJ2-7
d_gene: .
abundance: .
v_gene: TRBV30

CDR3aa: CAIKSGGGEPQHF
CDR3nt: TGTGCCATCAAGTCAGGGGGGGGCGAGCCCCAGCATTTT
j_gene: TRBJ1-5
d_gene: TRBD1
abundance: .
v_gene: TRBV10-3

CDR3aa: CASSYGIGSSYEQYF
CDR3nt: TGTGCCAGCAGTTACGGGATAGGGAGCTCCTACGAGCAGTACTTC
j_gene: TRBJ2-7
d_gene: .
abundance: .
v_gene: TRBV6-6

CDR3aa: CASNKGQGRTEAFF
CDR3nt: TGTGCCAGCAACAAGGGGCAGGGGCGGACTGAAGCTTTCTTT
j_gene: TRBJ1-1
d_gene: .
abundance: .
v_gene: TRBV6-5

CDR3aa: CASSQFRGLDEKLFF
CDR3nt: TGTGCCAGCAGTCAATTCCGGGGGCTCGATGAAAAACTGTTTTTT
j_gene: TRBJ1-4
d_gene: .
abundance: .
v_gene: TRBV7-3

CDR3aa: CASSSSGDGYNEQFF
CDR3nt: TGTGCCAGCAGCTCTTCGGGCGACGGATACAATGAGCAGTTCTTC
j_gene: TRBJ2-1
d_gene: .
abundance: .
v_gene: TRBV5-5

CDR3aa: CASSPPGLAGVEQYF
CDR3nt: TGTGCCAGCAGTCCACCGGGACTAGCGGGAGTCGAGCAGTACTTC
j_gene: TRBJ2-7
d_gene: TRBD2
abundance: .
v_gene: TRBV6-5

CDR3aa: CASSDWTSGNSYEQYF
CDR3nt: TGTGCCAGCAGCGATTGGACTAGCGGGAACTCCTACGAGCAGTACTTC
j_gene: TRBJ2-7
d_gene: TRBD2
abundance: .
v_gene: TRBV13

CDR3aa: CASGLLYEQYF
CDR3nt: TGTGCTAGTGGTTTGCTCTACGAGCAGTACTTC
j_gene: TRBJ2-7
d_gene: .
abundance: .
v_gene: TRBV12-5

CDR3aa: CASKGRGETQYF
CDR3nt: TGTGCCAGCAAGGGCCGGGGCGAGACCCAGTACTTC
j_gene: TRBJ2-5
d_gene: .
abundance: once
v_gene: TRBV11-3

CDR3aa: CASSVSLTSYGYTF
CDR3nt: TGTGCCAGCAGCGTGAGCTTAACTTCCTATGGCTACACCTTC
j_gene: TRBJ1-2
d_gene: .
abundance: .
v_gene: TRBV9

CDR3aa: CASTERVSGANVLTF
CDR3nt: TGTGCCAGCACCGAAAGGGTTTCTGGGGCCAACGTCCTGACTTTC
j_gene: TRBJ2-6
d_gene: .
abundance: .
v_gene: TRBV2

CDR3aa: CASSSEGVGNTEAFF
CDR3nt: TGTGCCAGCAGCTCTGAAGGGGTTGGGAACACTGAAGCTTTCTTT
j_gene: TRBJ1-1
d_gene: .
abundance: .
v_gene: TRBV7-2

CDR3aa: CASSYSNREGFSGYTF
CDR3nt: TGTGCCAGCAGTTACTCGAACAGGGAGGGGTTCAGCGGCTACACCTTC
j_gene: TRBJ1-2
d_gene: .
abundance: .
v_gene: TRBV6-6

CDR3aa: CASRRQGPNTEAFF
CDR3nt: TGTGCCAGCAGGCGACAGGGGCCGAACACTGAAGCTTTCTTT
j_gene: TRBJ1-1
d_gene: TRBD1
abundance: .
v_gene: TRBV6-5

CDR3aa: CASSLWGDIQYF
CDR3nt: TGTGCCAGCAGCTTGTGGGGGGACATTCAGTACTTC
j_gene: TRBJ2-4
d_gene: .
abundance: .
v_gene: TRBV11-3

CDR3aa: CASSLNIAGVSYEQYF
CDR3nt: TGTGCCAGCAGCTTAAACATAGCGGGAGTTTCCTACGAGCAGTACTTC
j_gene: TRBJ2-7
d_gene: TRBD2
abundance: .
v_gene: TRBV11-2

CDR3aa: CASSYGIQGVSNYGYTF
CDR3nt: TGCGCCAGCAGCTACGGGATACAGGGGGTATCTAACTATGGCTACACCTTC
j_gene: TRBJ1-2
d_gene: TRBD1
abundance: once
v_gene: TRBV5-1

CDR3aa: CASSIGLAGGRLITDTQYF
CDR3nt: TGCGCCAGCAGCATCGGACTAGCGGGAGGAAGGCTAATCACAGATACGCAGTATTTT
j_gene: TRBJ2-3
d_gene: TRBD2
abundance: once
v_gene: TRBV5-1

CDR3aa: CATSKGQLYEQYF
CDR3nt: TGTGCCACCTCAAAGGGACAGCTCTACGAGCAGTACTTC
j_gene: TRBJ2-7
d_gene: TRBD1
abundance: .
v_gene: TRBV15

CDR3aa: CASSFIGELFF
CDR3nt: TGCGCCAGCAGCTTTATCGGGGAGCTGTTTTTT
j_gene: TRBJ2-2
d_gene: .
abundance: .
v_gene: TRBV5-1

CDR3aa: CASSPDSNTGELFF
CDR3nt: TGTGCCAGCAGTCCGGACAGTAACACCGGGGAGCTGTTTTTT
j_gene: TRBJ2-2
d_gene: .
abundance: .
v_gene: TRBV27

CDR3aa: CAWSVYGGGRQQFF
CDR3nt: TGTGCCTGGAGTGTCTACGGGGGCGGTAGACAGCAGTTCTTC
j_gene: TRBJ2-1
d_gene: .
abundance: .
v_gene: TRBV30

CDR3aa: CASRRGANYGYTF
CDR3nt: TGTGCCAGCAGGAGAGGGGCTAACTATGGCTACACCTTC
j_gene: TRBJ1-2
d_gene: .
abundance: .
v_gene: TRBV27

CDR3aa: CAISEYVENEQFF
CDR3nt: TGTGCCATCAGTGAGTACGTGGAAAATGAGCAGTTCTTC
j_gene: TRBJ2-1
d_gene: .
abundance: .
v_gene: TRBV10-3

CDR3aa: CASSLGDRGHEQYF
CDR3nt: TGTGCCAGCAGCTTAGGGGACAGGGGGCACGAGCAGTACTTC
j_gene: TRBJ2-7
d_gene: TRBD1
abundance: once
v_gene: TRBV11-3

CDR3aa: CASWREGLTTDTQYF
CDR3nt: TGTGCCAGCTGGCGGGAAGGGTTAACCACAGATACGCAGTATTTT
j_gene: TRBJ2-3
d_gene: .
abundance: .
v_gene: TRBV27

CDR3aa: CATCRNRGCQPQHF
CDR3nt: TGTGCCACCTGCCGGAACAGGGGTTGTCAGCCCCAGCATTTT
j_gene: TRBJ1-5
d_gene: TRBD1
abundance: .
v_gene: TRBV19

CDR3aa: CASTREGQDNEQFF
CDR3nt: TGCGCCAGCACCCGGGAGGGTCAAGATAATGAGCAGTTCTTC
j_gene: TRBJ2-1
d_gene: TRBD2
abundance: .
v_gene: TRBV5-1

CDR3aa: CAISESDLSPSNTGELFF
CDR3nt: TGTGCCATCAGTGAGTCCGACCTGAGTCCCTCGAACACCGGGGAGCTGTTTTTT
j_gene: TRBJ2-2
d_gene: .
abundance: .
v_gene: TRBV10-3

CDR3aa: CASSFGTTGDEQFF
CDR3nt: TGTGCCAGCAGCTTCGGGACCACCGGGGATGAGCAGTTCTTC
j_gene: TRBJ2-1
d_gene: .
abundance: .
v_gene: TRBV11-2

CDR3aa: CASSLGPSGGSRTDTQYF
CDR3nt: TGCGCCAGCAGCTTGGGACCCTCCGGCGGGTCCCGCACAGATACGCAGTATTTT
j_gene: TRBJ2-3
d_gene: .
abundance: .
v_gene: TRBV5-1

CDR3aa: CASSLTGFNQPQHF
CDR3nt: TGTGCCAGCAGCCTTACAGGGTTCAATCAGCCCCAGCATTTT
j_gene: TRBJ1-5
d_gene: .
abundance: .
v_gene: TRBV28